The 13 T cell receptor beta chains below come from one sample, sequenced in a study of vaccination and CD4 T cells after COVID-19. As to time point: late sampling 161 to 241 days after vaccination in three convalescent patients. MiXCR, applied by TCRdb to the PCR reads, yields one record per CDR3 protein. Here the sample spans roughly 30,000 distinct CDR3 sequences, under 60% being singletons. The sample here was CD4+ T cells from blood, taken about 7 months after SARS-CoV-2 vaccination. All receptors derive from a human donor who had recovered from COVID-19.

In nucleotides, the CDR3 is TGCGCCAGCAGCCAACTTGGTGCGGTAGCGGATTACGAGCAGTACTTC. This encodes CASSQLGAVADYEQYF. The chain uses TRBV4-1 and TRBJ2-7; D might be TRBD2 (6 bases). Germline lookup yields CDR1 MGHRA and CDR2 YSYEKL. CDR3 length: 16 amino acids. V lost 2 bases, J lost 4 bases, and 18 bases lay in between.

The table lists this clonotype with a few counts. V usage is TRBV15 and J usage is TRBJ2-1; possibly TRBD2 for D (6 bases). There are 15 residues in the CDR3. Germline assignment: CDR1 LNHNV and CDR2 YYDKDF (reference sequence). Trimming cost V 0 bases and J 7 bases, with 13 bases left between them. CDR3 DNA: TGTGCCACCAGCAGAGACGGAGGGATGGGAAATGAGCAGTTCTTC. Protein sequence: CATSRDGGMGNEQFF.

This clonotype was seen only a few times. The chain employs TRBV28 and TRBJ2-7; 11 bases are shared with TRBD2. In germline, CDR1 is MDHEN, CDR2 SYDVKM. This CDR3 spans 15 amino acids. V lost 1 base and J lost 6; bases outside the gene matches: 5. The CDR3 nucleotides read TGTGCCAGCAGTTTATCCCTAGCGGGAGGATCCGAGCAGTACTTC. Translating gives CASSLSLAGGSEQYF.

The chain combines TRBV7-8 with TRBJ1-1; 7 nucleotides agree with TRBD1. The V and J ends lost 5 bases and 4 bases, in that order; junction bases with no gene match: 7. CDR1 is SGHVS, CDR2 FQNEAQ, per germline. There are 14 residues in the CDR3. The CDR3 coding sequence is TGTGCCAGCAGCCTAGGACAGGTCACCACTGAAGCTTTCTTT. Its translation is CASSLGQVTTEAFF.

The chain carries TRBV20-1 and TRBJ1-2, with D perhaps TRBD1 (6 bases). The CDR3 is made up of 13 amino acids. V was trimmed by 0 bases and J by 7 bases, leaving 12 bases between them. Germline V gene data show CDR1 as DFQATT and CDR2 as SNEGSKA (reference sequence). CDR3 in amino acids: CSARDQGWVGYTF. CDR3 DNA sequence: TGCAGTGCTAGAGATCAGGGGTGGGTTGGCTACACCTTC.

The chain recombines TRBV7-9 with TRBJ2-2; TRBD1 might be the D (5 bases). The CDR3 contains 15 residues. Trimming shortened V by 2 bases and J by 1 base, and 8 bases separated the two germline ends. Germline V gene sequence: CDR1 SEHNR, CDR2 FQNEAQ (reference sequence). Written as DNA, the CDR3 is TGTGCCAGCAGCTTATGGGGCCAGAACACCGGGGAGCTGTTTTTT. Translated, it gives CASSLWGQNTGELFF.

This clonotype was seen just once. V is TRBV28 and J is TRBJ2-1; the D is unclear. The ends were cut back, 3 bases at V and 1 base at J, with 4 bases in the middle. Germline V gene sequence: CDR1 MDHEN, CDR2 SYDVKM. The CDR3 spans 13 residues. CDR3 sequence (DNA): TGTGCCAGCAGTTTCAGGTCCTACAATGAGCAGTTCTTC. Amino acid sequence: CASSFRSYNEQFF.

The sample holds a few counts of this clonotype. CDR3 in DNA: TGTGCCAGCAGTTCTAATACCAATCAGCCCCAGCATTTT. Amino acid sequence: CASSSNTNQPQHF. The gene calls are TRBV6-5 and TRBJ1-5; the D is unclear. V was shortened by 4 bases and J by 3 bases, with 7 bases between the two germline ends. Germline V gene data show CDR1 as MNHEY and CDR2 as SVGAGI. The CDR3 is 13 residues long.

This clonotype is medium-sized (0.01 to 0.1%) in the sample. The chain recombines TRBV27 with TRBJ2-5; 8 bases fit TRBD2. Losses at the gene ends were 8 bases for V and 9 bases for J; bases not matched to a gene: 17. This CDR3 is built from 15 residues. Germline V lookup: CDR1 MNHEY, CDR2 SMNVEV (reference sequence). CDR3 amino acids: CASGKAGDYSPAQYF. In DNA form, the CDR3 reads TGTGCCAGCGGTAAAGCGGGAGACTACTCCCCGGCCCAGTACTTC.

The chain carries TRBV6-4 and TRBJ2-2; D unclear. V was cut by 0 bases and J by 4 bases, with 6 bases left in between. The CDR3 totals 14 residues. Germline CDR1 and CDR2: MRHNA and SNTAGT. This CDR3 is CASSDSSSTGELFF. In DNA form, the CDR3 reads TGTGCCAGCAGTGACTCGAGTAGCACCGGGGAGCTGTTTTTT.

The chain recombines TRBV29-1 with TRBJ2-3; 9 bases match TRBD2. Trimming cost V 4 bases and J 4 bases; bases outside gene matches: 3. The CDR3 runs 13 residues. Germline V lookup: CDR1 SQVTM, CDR2 ANQGSEA. The CDR3 sequence is CSVGQREADTQYF. The CDR3 DNA is TGCAGCGTTGGGCAGCGGGAGGCAGATACGCAGTATTTT.

This clonotype has only a few counts. An end of the junction differs from the germline gene, which may be a read error. This chain joins TRBV7-3 and TRBJ2-3; D remains ambiguous. Per the germline V gene, CDR1 is SGHTA and CDR2 is FQGTGA. The CDR3 totals 16 residues. In DNA form, the CDR3 reads TGTGCCAGCAGCCTAACGCCTGCCGCCCCCCCAGATACGCAGTATTTT. Translation: CASSLTPAAPPDTQYF.

This chain connects TRBV15 to TRBJ1-2; D is unresolved. Germline assignment: CDR1 LNHNV and CDR2 YYDKDF (reference sequence). Trimming took off 2 bases at V and 8 bases at J, with 12 bases between the two ends. The CDR3 contains 13 residues. The CDR3 loop reads CATSRQVLEGYTF. In DNA form, the CDR3 reads TGTGCCACCAGCAGACAGGTCCTCGAAGGCTACACCTTC.